This entry lists 18 T cell receptor beta chains sequenced from one sample in a study of blood T cell repertoires in COVID-19. Assay: immunoSEQ multiplex PCR; the TCRdb copy retains only in-frame clones and omits some. The table shows around 150,000 clones, with approximately 87% occurring only once. Material: peripheral blood. Every receptor here comes from a woman between 35 and 50 years old with acute or convalescent COVID-19.

The chain joins TRBV9 to TRBJ2-7; TRBD2 might be the D (5 bases). The CDR3 runs to 15 residues. Per the germline V gene, CDR1 is SGDLS and CDR2 is YYNGEE. The V and J ends lost 3 bases and 0 bases respectively, with 13 bases between them. CDR3 sequence: CASSDGLSSSYEQYF. The CDR3 DNA is TGTGCCAGCAGCGACGGACTTTCGAGCTCCTACGAGCAGTACTTC.

The chain uses TRBV29-1 and TRBJ2-1; 9 bases are shared with TRBD1. There are 15 residues in the CDR3. V lost 8 bases to trimming and J lost 7 bases; unmatched junction nucleotides: 15. Germline V gene lookup returns CDR1 SQVTM and CDR2 ANQGSEA. The CDR3 sequence is CSKIDGTGFINEQFF. The CDR3 coding sequence is TGCAGCAAAATTGACGGGACAGGGTTTATAAATGAGCAGTTCTTC.

This clone was found a few times. The chain joins TRBV29-1 to TRBJ1-2; D uncertain. V lost 3 bases, J lost 8 bases, and 13 bases lay in between. CDR3 length: 12 amino acids. CDR1 and CDR2 from the germline V gene are SQVTM and ANQGSEA. The CDR3 loop reads CSVDGVAGGYTF. The CDR3 region has the DNA TGCAGCGTTGACGGGGTAGCAGGAGGCTACACCTTC.

The chain is built from TRBV28 and TRBJ1-2, with 8 positions matching TRBD1. Germline values: CDR1 MDHEN, CDR2 SYDVKM. V shed 5 bases, J shed 3 bases, and the junction held 11 bases outside the gene matches. The CDR3 length is 16 residues. CDR3 in DNA: TGTGCCAGCAGTCCCTCGCGGCAGGGGGCTTACTATGGCTACACCTTC. This codes for CASSPSRQGAYYGYTF.

V usage is TRBV7-9 and J usage is TRBJ2-2; perhaps TRBD1 as D (5 bases). The CDR3 spans 14 residues. V gave up 2 bases and J gave up 2 bases, with 6 bases separating them. Per the germline V gene, CDR1 is SEHNR and CDR2 is FQNEAQ (reference sequence). The CDR3 loop reads CASSLQGNTGELFF. The CDR3 DNA sequence: TGTGCCAGCAGCTTACAGGGTAACACCGGGGAGCTGTTTTTT.

The chain carries TRBV13 and TRBJ2-5; TRBD1 aligns across 9 bases. The CDR3 spans 16 residues. V was clipped by 5 bases and J by 5 bases; unmatched bases: 12. The germline CDR1 and CDR2 sequences are PRHDT and FYEKMQ (reference sequence). The CDR3 sequence is CASSINTGGAGETQYF. The CDR3 DNA reads as TGTGCCAGCAGCATAAATACAGGGGGCGCTGGGGAGACCCAGTACTTC.

This chain uses TRBV5-6 with TRBJ2-7, with 10 positions matching TRBD1. Germline V gene data show CDR1 as SGHDT and CDR2 as YYEEEE. V lost 4 bases and J lost 2; bases outside the gene matches: 6. The CDR3 is made up of 15 amino acids. As DNA, the CDR3 is TGTGCCAGCAGCGCAACGACAGGGGGCCCCTACGAGCAGTACTTC. Translation gives CASSATTGGPYEQYF.

This clone was counted only a few times. In DNA form, the CDR3 reads TGTGCCAGCTCCAAGAGGGACATCGCTAACTATGGCTACACCTTC. Its protein is CASSKRDIANYGYTF. The chain recombines TRBV3-1 (or the pseudogene TRBV3-2) with TRBJ1-2; the D gene is possibly TRBD1 (6 bases). Between the trimmed V and J ends, which lost 8 bases and 0 bases, there was a span of 16 bases. This CDR3 contains 15 residues. The germline V gene encodes CDR1 LGHDT and CDR2 YNNKEL (reference sequence).

The rearrangement uses TRBV18 and TRBJ1-1; D is unresolved. The CDR3 is 16 amino acids. CDR1 and CDR2 from the germline V gene are KGHSH and LQKENI. Trimming left V 3 bases short and J 5 bases short, with 19 bases between. CDR3 sequence: CASSPVGQPQSTEAFF. The CDR3 DNA is TGTGCCAGCTCACCCGTGGGCCAACCTCAATCGACTGAAGCTTTCTTT. The full variable domain, rest sourced from reference TRBV18 and TRBJ1-1, is NAGVMQNPRHLVRRRGQEARLRCSPMKGHSHVYWYRQLPEEGLKFMVYLQKENIIDESGMPKERFSAEFPKEGPSILRIQQVVRGDSAAYFCASSPVGQPQSTEAFFGQGTRLTVV.

The chain couples TRBV28 to TRBJ2-3; D is perhaps TRBD2 (7 bases). The CDR3 totals 16 residues. Germline CDR1 is MDHEN and CDR2 is SYDVKM. V was cut by 5 bases and J by 1 base, with 16 bases left in between. As DNA, the CDR3 is TGTGCCAGCAGTCCCCGGGGGCGGGGGCGCACAGATACGCAGTATTTT. Its translation: CASSPRGRGRTDTQYF.

J is TRBJ2-3 and V is TRBV10-3; 7 nucleotides agree with TRBD2. Germline CDR1 and CDR2: ENHRY and SYGVKD. V lost 6 bases, J lost 0 bases, and 6 bases stayed unmatched. The CDR3 sequence is 15 residues long. The CDR3 region is CAIRLAETSTDTQYF. The CDR3, as DNA: TGTGCCATCAGGCTAGCGGAGACTAGCACAGATACGCAGTATTTT.

This clone was found once. This chain joins TRBV27 and TRBJ2-1; D gene uncertain. Looked up from germline, CDR1 is MNHEY and CDR2 is SMNVEV (reference sequence). Trimming took 3 bases from V and 1 from J, leaving 4 bases between them. The CDR3 has 13 amino acids. Here the CDR3 reads CASSFSSYNEQFF. CDR3 DNA sequence: TGTGCCAGCAGTTTTTCGTCCTACAATGAGCAGTTCTTC.

The chain employs TRBV28 and TRBJ1-6; a weak D match, TRBD1 (6 bases). CDR1 and CDR2 (germline): MDHEN, SYDVKM. Trimming left V 6 bases short and J 8 bases short, with 17 bases between. CDR3 length: 15 amino acids. CDR3 sequence: CASRARDTAYSPLHF. CDR3 DNA: TGTGCCAGCAGGGCCCGGGACACGGCGTATTCACCCCTCCACTTT.

The CDR3 region has the DNA TGTGCCACCAGCACGCACACCTATGGCTACACCTTC. It yields the protein CATSTHTYGYTF. The chain employs TRBV15 and TRBJ1-2; D unclear. The CDR3 is made up of 12 amino acids. V lost 4 bases and J lost 4, with 7 bases in between. CDR1 and CDR2 from the germline V gene are LNHNV and YYDKDF (reference sequence).

The V gene is TRBV7-9, the J gene TRBJ1-3; 9 nucleotides match TRBD1. The CDR3 runs 18 residues. V lost 5 bases to trimming and J lost 4 bases; unmatched junction nucleotides: 15. Germline CDR1 reads SEHNR; CDR2 reads FQNEAQ (reference sequence). CDR3: CASSGRDRVDLRGNTIYF. The CDR3 nucleotides are TGTGCCAGCAGCGGCCGGGACAGGGTAGACTTGCGCGGAAACACCATATATTTT.

This clone was counted a single time. The V gene is TRBV15, the J gene TRBJ2-7, with D possibly TRBD1 on 7 matching bases. CDR1 LNHNV and CDR2 YYDKDF come from the germline V gene (reference sequence). The V gene lost 4 bases and the J gene lost 0 bases, with 19 bases spanning the gap. There are 17 residues in the CDR3. In DNA, the CDR3 is TGTGCCACCAGCATTAGGCAGGGGGGTTATAGCTCCTACGAGCAGTACTTC. Protein product: CATSIRQGGYSSYEQYF. Supplemented by reference TRBV15 and TRBJ2-7, the full variable domain reads DAMVIQNPRYQVTQFGKPVTLSCSQTLNHNVMYWYQQKSSQAPKLLFHYYDKDFNNEADTPDNFQSRRPNTSFCFLDIRSPGLGDTAMYLCATSIRQGGYSSYEQYFGPGTRLTVT.

The V and J genes are TRBV4-2 and TRBJ2-5, with TRBD2 matching over 9 bases. The CDR3 is 16 residues long. Per germline, CDR1 LGHNA and CDR2 YNFKEQ. V shed 0 bases, J shed 4 bases, and the junction held 6 bases outside the gene matches. The CDR3 region has the DNA TGTGCCAGCAGCCAAGATTTTGCGGGGGGGGGAGAGACCCAGTACTTC. It is translated as CASSQDFAGGGETQYF.

The rearrangement joins TRBV24-1 to TRBJ2-5; 8 bases map to TRBD2. The germline V gene has CDR1 KGHDR and CDR2 SFDVKD. The CDR3 loop spans 16 amino acids. Trimming removed 5 bases from V and 4 bases from J; junction bases left unmatched: 11. The CDR3 sequence is CATSAAGGGKGETQYF. The CDR3 DNA sequence: TGTGCCACCAGTGCGGCGGGGGGCGGAAAGGGAGAGACCCAGTACTTC.